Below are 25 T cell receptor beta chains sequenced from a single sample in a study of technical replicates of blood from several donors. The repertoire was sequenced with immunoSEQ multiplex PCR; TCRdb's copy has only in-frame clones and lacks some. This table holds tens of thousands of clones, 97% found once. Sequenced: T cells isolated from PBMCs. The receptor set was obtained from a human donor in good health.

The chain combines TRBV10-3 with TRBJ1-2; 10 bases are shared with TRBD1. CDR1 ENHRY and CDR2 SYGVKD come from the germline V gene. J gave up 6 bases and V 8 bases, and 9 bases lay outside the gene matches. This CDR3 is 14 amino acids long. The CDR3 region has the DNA TGTGCCATCCGGGACAGGGGCAGTTTTAATGGCTACACCTTC. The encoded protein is CAIRDRGSFNGYTF.

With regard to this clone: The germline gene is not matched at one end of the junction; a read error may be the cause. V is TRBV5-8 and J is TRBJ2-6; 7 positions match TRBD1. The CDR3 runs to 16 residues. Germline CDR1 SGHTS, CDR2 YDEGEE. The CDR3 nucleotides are TGTGCCAGCCGGACAGGAGGCTCCTCTTGGGCCAACGTCCTGACTTTC. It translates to CASRTGGSSWANVLTF. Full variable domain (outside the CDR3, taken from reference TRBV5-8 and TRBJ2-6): EAGVTQSPTHLIKTRGQQATLRCSPISGHTSVYWYQQALGLGLQFLLWYDEGEERNRGNFPPRFSGRQFPNYSSELNVNALELEDSALYLCASRTGGSSWANVLTFGAGSRLTVL.

The DNA of the CDR3 is TGTGCCAGCAGCGCTTTGATCGGGAGTGGGACCGGGGAGCTGTTTTTT. The encoded protein is CASSALIGSGTGELFF. The chain has TRBV7-2 and TRBJ2-2; D possibly corresponds to TRBD2 (6 bases). CDR1 and CDR2 (germline): SGHTA, FQGNSA. The CDR3 contains 16 residues. V shed 5 bases and J shed 5 bases, with 18 bases lying between them.

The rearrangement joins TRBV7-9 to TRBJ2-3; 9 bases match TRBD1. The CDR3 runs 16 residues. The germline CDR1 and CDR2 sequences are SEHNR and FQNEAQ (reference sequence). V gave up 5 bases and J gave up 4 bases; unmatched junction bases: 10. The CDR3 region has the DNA TGTGCCAGCAGCGTGACCCGGGACAGGGATCCAGATACGCAGTATTTT. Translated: CASSVTRDRDPDTQYF. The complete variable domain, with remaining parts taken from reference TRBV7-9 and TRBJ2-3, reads DTGVSQNPRHKITKRGQNVTFRCDPISEHNRLYWYRQTLGQGPEFLTYFQNEAQLEKSRLLSDRFSAERPKGSFSTLEIQRTEQGDSAMYLCASSVTRDRDPDTQYFGPGTRLTVL.

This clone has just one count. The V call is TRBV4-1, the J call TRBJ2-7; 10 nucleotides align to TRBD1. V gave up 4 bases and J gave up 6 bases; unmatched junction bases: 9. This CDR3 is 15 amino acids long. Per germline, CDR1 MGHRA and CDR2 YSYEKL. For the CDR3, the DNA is TGCGCCAGCAGCCCTCCGGGACAGGGGATGACCGAGCAGTACTTC. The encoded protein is CASSPPGQGMTEQYF.

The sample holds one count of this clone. The CDR3 loop is CASSYGFGYEQYF. The DNA of the CDR3 is TGTGCCAGTTCGTACGGGTTCGGGTACGAGCAGTACTTC. The rearrangement uses TRBV19 and TRBJ2-7; D call uncertain. The V end was cut by 8 bases, the J end by 4 bases, with 15 bases between. The CDR3 contains 13 residues. Looked up from germline, CDR1 is LNHDA and CDR2 is SQIVND (reference sequence).

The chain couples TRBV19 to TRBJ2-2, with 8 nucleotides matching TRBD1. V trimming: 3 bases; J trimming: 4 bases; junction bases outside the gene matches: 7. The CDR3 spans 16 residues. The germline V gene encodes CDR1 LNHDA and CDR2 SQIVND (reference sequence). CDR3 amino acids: CASSIDSGGGTGELFF. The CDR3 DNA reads TGTGCCAGTAGTATTGATTCAGGGGGCGGCACCGGGGAGCTGTTTTTT. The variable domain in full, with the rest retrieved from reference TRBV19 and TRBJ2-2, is DGGITQSPKYLFRKEGQNVTLSCEQNLNHDAMYWYRQDPGQGLRLIYYSQIVNDFQKGDIAEGYSVSREKKESFPLTVTSAQKNPTAFYLCASSIDSGGGTGELFFGEGSRLTVL.

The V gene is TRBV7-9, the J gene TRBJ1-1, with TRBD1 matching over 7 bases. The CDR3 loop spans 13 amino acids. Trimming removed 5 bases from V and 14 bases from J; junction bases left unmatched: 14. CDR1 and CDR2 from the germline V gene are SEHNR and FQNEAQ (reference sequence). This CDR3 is CASSPRDSLTGFF. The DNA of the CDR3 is TGTGCCAGCAGCCCAAGGGACAGCCTCACGGGATTCTTT.

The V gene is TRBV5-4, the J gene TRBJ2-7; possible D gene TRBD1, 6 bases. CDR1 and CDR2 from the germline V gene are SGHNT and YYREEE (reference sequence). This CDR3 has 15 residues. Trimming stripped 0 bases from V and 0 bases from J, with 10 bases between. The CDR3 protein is CASSLAYRASYEQYF. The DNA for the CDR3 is TGTGCCAGCAGCTTGGCATACAGGGCCTCCTACGAGCAGTACTTC.

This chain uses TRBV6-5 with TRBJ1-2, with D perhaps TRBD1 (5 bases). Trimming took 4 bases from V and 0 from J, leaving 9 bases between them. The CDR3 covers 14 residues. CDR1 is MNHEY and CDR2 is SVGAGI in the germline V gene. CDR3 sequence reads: CASSLSGSNYGYTF. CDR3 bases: TGTGCCAGCAGTTTATCAGGGTCTAACTATGGCTACACCTTC.

CDR3 nucleotide sequence: TGTGCCAGTAGATCGTACCGGGACAGGGCCAACTATGGCTACACCTTC. This encodes CASRSYRDRANYGYTF. The chain has TRBV19 and TRBJ1-2, with TRBD1 matching 9 bases. CDR3 size: 16 residues. Germline CDR1 and CDR2: LNHDA and SQIVND (reference sequence). The V and J ends lost 6 bases and 2 bases, in that order; junction bases with no gene match: 10.

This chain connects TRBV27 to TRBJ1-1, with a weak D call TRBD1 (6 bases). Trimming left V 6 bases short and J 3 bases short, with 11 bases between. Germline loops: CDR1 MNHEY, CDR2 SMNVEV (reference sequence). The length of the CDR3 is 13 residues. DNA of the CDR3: TGTGCCAGCAGCGTCAAGGGGGACACTGAAGCTTTCTTT. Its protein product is CASSVKGDTEAFF.

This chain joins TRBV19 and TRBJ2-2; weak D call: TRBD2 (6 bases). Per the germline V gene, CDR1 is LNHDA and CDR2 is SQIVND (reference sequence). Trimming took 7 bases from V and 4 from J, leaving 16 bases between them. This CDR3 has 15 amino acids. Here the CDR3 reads CASTDRGTLTGELFF. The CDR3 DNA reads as TGTGCCAGTACCGACCGGGGGACCCTCACCGGGGAGCTGTTTTTT.

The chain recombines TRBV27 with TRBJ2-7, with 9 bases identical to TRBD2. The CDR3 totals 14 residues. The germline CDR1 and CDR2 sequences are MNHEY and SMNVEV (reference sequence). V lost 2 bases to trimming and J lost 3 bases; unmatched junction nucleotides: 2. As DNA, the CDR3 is TGTGCCAGCAGTTTAGGACTAGCGAACTACGAGCAGTACTTC. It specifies CASSLGLANYEQYF.

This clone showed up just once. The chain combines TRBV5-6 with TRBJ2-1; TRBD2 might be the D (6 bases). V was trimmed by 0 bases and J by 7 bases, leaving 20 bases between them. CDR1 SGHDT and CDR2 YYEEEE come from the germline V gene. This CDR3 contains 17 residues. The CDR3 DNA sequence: TGTGCCAGCAGCTTGGTGGGGGGTTTCGAAATCGGGAATGAGCAGTTCTTC. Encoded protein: CASSLVGGFEIGNEQFF.

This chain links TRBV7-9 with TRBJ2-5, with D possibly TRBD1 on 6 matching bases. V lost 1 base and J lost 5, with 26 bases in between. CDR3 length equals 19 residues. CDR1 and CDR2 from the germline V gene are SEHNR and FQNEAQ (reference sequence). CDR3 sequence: CASSLGLRRWAGEMETQYF. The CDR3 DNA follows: TGTGCCAGCAGCTTAGGCCTTAGAAGATGGGCAGGGGAGATGGAGACCCAGTACTTC.

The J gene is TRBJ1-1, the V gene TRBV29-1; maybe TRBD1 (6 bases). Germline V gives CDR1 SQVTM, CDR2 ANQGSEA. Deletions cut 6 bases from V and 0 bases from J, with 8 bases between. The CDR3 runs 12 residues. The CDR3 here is CSVRGMNTEAFF. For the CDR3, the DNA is TGCAGCGTGAGGGGGATGAACACTGAAGCTTTCTTT.

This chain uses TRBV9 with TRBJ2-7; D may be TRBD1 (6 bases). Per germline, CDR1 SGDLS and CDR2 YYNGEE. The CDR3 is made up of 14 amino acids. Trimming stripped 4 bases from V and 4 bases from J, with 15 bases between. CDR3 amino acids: CASSSDTGFYEQYF. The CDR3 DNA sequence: TGTGCCAGCAGCTCCGACACAGGGTTTTACGAGCAGTACTTC.

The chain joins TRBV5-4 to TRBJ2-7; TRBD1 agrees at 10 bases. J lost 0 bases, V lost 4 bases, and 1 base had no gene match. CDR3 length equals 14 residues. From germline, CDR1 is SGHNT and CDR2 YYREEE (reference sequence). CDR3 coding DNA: TGTGCCAGCAGCCGGACAGGGGGCTCCTACGAGCAGTACTTC. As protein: CASSRTGGSYEQYF.

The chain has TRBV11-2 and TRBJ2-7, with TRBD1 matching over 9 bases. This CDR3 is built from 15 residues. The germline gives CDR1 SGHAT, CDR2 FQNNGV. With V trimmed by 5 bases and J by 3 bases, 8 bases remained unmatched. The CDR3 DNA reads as TGTGCCAGCAGCCTCTCCGGGACAGGGCTCTACGAGCAGTACTTC. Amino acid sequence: CASSLSGTGLYEQYF. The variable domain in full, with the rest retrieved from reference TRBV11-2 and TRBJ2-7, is EAGVAQSPRYKIIEKRQSVAFWCNPISGHATLYWYQQILGQGPKLLIQFQNNGVVDDSQLPKDRFSAERLKGVDSTLKIQPAKLEDSAVYLCASSLSGTGLYEQYFGPGTRLTVT.

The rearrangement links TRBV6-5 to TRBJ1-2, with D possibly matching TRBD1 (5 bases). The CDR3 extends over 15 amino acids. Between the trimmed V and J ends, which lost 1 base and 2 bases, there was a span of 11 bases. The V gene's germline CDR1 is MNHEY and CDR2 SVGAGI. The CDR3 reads CASSYYQGWNYGYTF. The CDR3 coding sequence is TGTGCCAGCAGTTACTATCAGGGATGGAACTATGGCTACACCTTC.

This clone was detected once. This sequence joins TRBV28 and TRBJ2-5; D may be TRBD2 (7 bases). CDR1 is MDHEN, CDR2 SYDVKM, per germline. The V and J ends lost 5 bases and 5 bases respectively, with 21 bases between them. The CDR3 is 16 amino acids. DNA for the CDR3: TGTGCCAGCAGTCCACCCCGGGGGGCCCTCCGGGAGACCCAGTACTTC. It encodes CASSPPRGALRETQYF.

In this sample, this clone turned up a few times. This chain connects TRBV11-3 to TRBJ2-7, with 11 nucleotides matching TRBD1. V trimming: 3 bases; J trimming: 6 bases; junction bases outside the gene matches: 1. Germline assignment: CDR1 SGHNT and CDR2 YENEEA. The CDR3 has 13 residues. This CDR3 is CASSFGTGGEQYF. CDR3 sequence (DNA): TGTGCCAGCAGCTTCGGGACAGGGGGCGAGCAGTACTTC. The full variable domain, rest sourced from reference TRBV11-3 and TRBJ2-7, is EAGVVQSPRYKIIEKKQPVAFWCNPISGHNTLYWYLQNLGQGPELLIRYENEEAVDDSQLPKDRFSAERLKGVDSTLKIQPAELGDSAVYLCASSFGTGGEQYFGPGTRLTVT.

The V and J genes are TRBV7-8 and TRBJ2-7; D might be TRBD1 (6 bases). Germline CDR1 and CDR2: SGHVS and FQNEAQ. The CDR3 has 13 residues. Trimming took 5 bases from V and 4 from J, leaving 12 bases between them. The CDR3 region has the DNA TGTGCCAGCAGCGCCACAGGGTATTACGAGCAGTACTTC. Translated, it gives CASSATGYYEQYF.

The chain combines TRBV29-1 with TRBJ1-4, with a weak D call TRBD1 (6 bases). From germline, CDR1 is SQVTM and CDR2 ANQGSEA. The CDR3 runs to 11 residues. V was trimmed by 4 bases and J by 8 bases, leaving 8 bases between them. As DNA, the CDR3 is TGCAGCGTTGCTGGGGGCGAAAAACTGTTTTTT. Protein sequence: CSVAGGEKLFF.